This is a list of T cell receptor beta chains from one sample in a study of PD-1 blockade in mismatch repair-deficient tumors. Generated by immunoSEQ multiplex PCR, the TCRdb table keeps only in-frame clones and is missing some. Of 120,000 or so clones in the sample, around 86% were seen once. The source was peripheral blood, collected 44 weeks after starting pembrolizumab. The receptors come from an adult with mismatch repair-deficient cancer. Each CDR3 is given with its conserved first and last residue. The D gene is left open where the match is weak. For some rows the clone size is stated as once, few or many, or as a class when expanded; others skip it.

v_call	d_call	j_call	clone_size	cdr3_aa	cdr3_nt
TRBV6-5	.	TRBJ1-2	.	CASSTTNYGYTF	TGTGCCAGCAGTACAACTAACTATGGCTACACCTTC
TRBV7-9	.	TRBJ1-1	.	CASSLPTVTRNTEAFF	TGTGCCAGCAGCTTACCCACGGTAACTCGGAACACTGAAGCTTTCTTT
TRBV28	TRBD1	TRBJ2-3	.	CASSFSGQGRLGFTDTQYF	TGTGCCAGCAGTTTCTCCGGACAGGGACGTCTGGGATTCACAGATACGCAGTATTTT
TRBV10-3	.	TRBJ1-4	.	CAISAQQGTNEKLFF	TGTGCCATCAGCGCACAACAGGGAACTAATGAAAAACTGTTTTTT
TRBV27	.	TRBJ1-1	few	CASSLFTQGEAFF	TGTGCCAGCAGTCTGTTCACCCAGGGTGAAGCTTTCTTT
TRBV6-5	.	TRBJ2-7	.	CASSYSSSAYEQYF	TGTGCCAGCAGTTACTCGTCTAGTGCCTACGAGCAGTACTTC
TRBV29-1	TRBD2	TRBJ2-2	.	CSVGLAGVDTGELFF	TGCAGCGTTGGGCTAGCGGGAGTGGACACCGGGGAGCTGTTTTTT
TRBV5-4	.	TRBJ2-3	once	CASSPPSSDTQYF	TGTGCCAGCAGCCCCCCGTCTTCAGATACGCAGTATTTT
TRBV10-3	.	TRBJ2-5	.	CAINPGPRLETQYF	TGTGCCATCAATCCGGGTCCCCGCCTGGAGACCCAGTACTTC
TRBV11-3	.	TRBJ2-2	.	CASSLDLTGLFPGELFF	TGTGCCAGCAGCTTAGATCTCACAGGGTTGTTTCCCGGGGAGCTGTTTTTT
TRBV28	.	TRBJ1-5	.	CASSLDNQPQHF	TGTGCCAGCAGTTTAGACAATCAGCCCCAGCATTTT
TRBV5-7	.	TRBJ2-5	.	CASSLDKVRETQYF	TGTGCCAGCAGCTTGGATAAGGTAAGGGAGACCCAGTACTTC
TRBV4-2	.	TRBJ1-3	.	CASSQEEGNQNTIYF	TGTGCCAGCAGCCAAGAGGAGGGGAACCAGAACACCATATATTTT
TRBV28	.	TRBJ1-2	.	CASSFRDSNYGYTF	TGTGCCAGCAGTTTCAGAGATAGTAACTATGGCTACACCTTC
TRBV6-6	TRBD2	TRBJ2-2	.	CASSKGLQNTGELFF	TGTGCCAGCAGTAAGGGACTACAAAACACCGGGGAGCTGTTTTTT
TRBV29-1	.	TRBJ2-7	once	CSVENGASYEQYF	TGCAGCGTTGAAAATGGGGCATCCTACGAGCAGTACTTC
TRBV7-9	.	TRBJ1-1	.	CASSPGARGAFF	TGTGCCAGCAGCCCCGGAGCGAGGGGAGCTTTCTTT